The clone carrying this T cell receptor (beta chain) has a handful of counts. Its target is unknown. This sample is part of a study of T cells in localized non-small cell lung cancer. Study conclusions and caveats: Sequencing involved a lone tumor region, leaving heterogeneity possible.

Each adjacent lung sample was taken at least 2 cm from the tumor margin and was free of atypia. Some clones are missing from TCRdb's copy, which holds only in-frame ones; the method was immunoSEQ multiplex PCR. The sample holds some 1,600 clones; around 20% are singletons and the top ten take around 20%. The source of this sequence is a male donor aged 60 or older with stage III squamous cell lung carcinoma. The sequenced sample was normal lung tissue next to the tumor, obtained before any cancer treatment.

CDR3 nucleotide sequence: TGTGCCAGCTCACCACTAGTAGGCGAGCAGTACTTC. Translated: CASSPLVGEQYF. The chain combines TRBV18 with TRBJ2-7, with D uncertain. Between the trimmed V and J ends, which lost 1 base and 6 bases, there was a span of 7 bases. The CDR3 totals 12 residues. Germline CDR1 and CDR2: KGHSH and LQKENI.